This T cell receptor (beta chain) was sequenced for a study of blood T cell repertoires in COVID-19. The germline V and J ends were trimmed by 2 bases and 2 bases, with 11 bases remaining between them. Germline CDR1 SGHDN, CDR2 FVKESK. CDR3 size: 15 residues. Some clones are missing from TCRdb's copy, which holds only in-frame ones; the method was immunoSEQ multiplex PCR. The table lists more than 95,000 clones, approximately 84% of them singletons. This chain links TRBV14 with TRBJ2-3; TRBD2 is a possible D gene (6 bases). This TCR derives from a human donor in a cohort sampled during active COVID-19. The sequenced sample consisted of peripheral blood. The CDR3 nucleotides are TGTGCCAGCAGCCAACTAGCGTCTGCCACAGATACGCAGTATTTT. Protein: CASSQLASATDTQYF. The complete variable domain, with remaining parts taken from reference TRBV14 and TRBJ2-3, reads EAGVTQFPSHSVIEKGQTVTLRCDPISGHDNLYWYRRVMGKEIKFLLHFVKESKQDESGMPNNRFLAERTGGTYSTLKVQPAELEDSGVYFCASSQLASATDTQYFGPGTRLTVL.